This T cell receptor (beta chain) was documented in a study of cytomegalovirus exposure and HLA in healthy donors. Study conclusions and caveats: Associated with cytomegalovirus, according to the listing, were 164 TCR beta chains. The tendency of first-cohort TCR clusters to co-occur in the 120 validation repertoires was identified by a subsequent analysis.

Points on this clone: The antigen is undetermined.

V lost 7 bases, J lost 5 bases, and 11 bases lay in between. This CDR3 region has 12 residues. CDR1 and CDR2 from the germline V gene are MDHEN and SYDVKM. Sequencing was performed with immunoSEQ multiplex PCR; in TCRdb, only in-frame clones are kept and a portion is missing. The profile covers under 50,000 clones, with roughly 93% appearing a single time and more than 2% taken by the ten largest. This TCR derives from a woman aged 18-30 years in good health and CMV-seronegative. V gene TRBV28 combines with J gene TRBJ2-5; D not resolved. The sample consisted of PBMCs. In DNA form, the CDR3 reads TGTGCCAGCACCGTGGGCCGGGAGACCCAGTACTTC. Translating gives CASTVGRETQYF.